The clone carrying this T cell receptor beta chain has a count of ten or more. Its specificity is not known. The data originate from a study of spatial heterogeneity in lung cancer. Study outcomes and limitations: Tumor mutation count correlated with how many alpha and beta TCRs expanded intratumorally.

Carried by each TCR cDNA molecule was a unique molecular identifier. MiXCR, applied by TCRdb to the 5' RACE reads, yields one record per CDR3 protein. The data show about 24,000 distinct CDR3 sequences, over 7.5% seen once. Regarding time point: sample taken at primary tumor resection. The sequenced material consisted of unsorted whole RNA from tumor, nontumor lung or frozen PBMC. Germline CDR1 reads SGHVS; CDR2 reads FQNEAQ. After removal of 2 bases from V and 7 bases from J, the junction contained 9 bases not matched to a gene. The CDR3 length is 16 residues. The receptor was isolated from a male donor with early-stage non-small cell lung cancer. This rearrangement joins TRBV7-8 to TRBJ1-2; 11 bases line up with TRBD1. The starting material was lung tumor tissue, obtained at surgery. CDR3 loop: CASSLIRDRGSFGYTF. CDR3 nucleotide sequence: TGTGCCAGCAGCTTAATTAGGGACAGGGGGTCCTTTGGCTACACCTTC.